The rows below give T cell receptor beta chains drawn from one sample of a study of cytomegalovirus exposure and HLA in healthy donors. Only in-frame clones appear in the TCRdb table, and some are missing; sequencing was by immunoSEQ multiplex PCR. The sample includes more than 95,000 clones, approximately 85% of them seen just once. Sequencing was done on a sample of PBMCs. These receptors were obtained from a man aged 18 to 30 in good health and CMV-seronegative. Both conserved end residues are part of each CDR3. A D gene is named only where the DNA matches it firmly. Some rows mark clone size as missing; the rest say once, few, many or name a class of expanded clone.

>once|TRBV18|TRBJ2-1|-
TGTGCCAGCTCACTAATAGAAGGAGGGAATGAGCAGTTCTTC
CASSLIEGGNEQFF
>-|TRBV7-6|TRBJ1-4|-
TGTGCCAGCAGCTTAAACGAGGCAGCCGAAAAACTGTTTTTT
CASSLNEAAEKLFF
>-|TRBV5-1|TRBJ2-7|TRBD1
TGCGCCAGCAGCTTGGAGGGACAGTCCTACGAGCAGTACTTC
CASSLEGQSYEQYF
>-|TRBV5-1|TRBJ2-3|TRBD2
TGCGCCAGCAGCTTCTCTAGCGGGGTGGGCACAGATACGCAGTATTTT
CASSFSSGVGTDTQYF
>few|TRBV30|TRBJ2-3|TRBD1
TGTGCCTGGAGTGTAGGGGGACAGGGCACAGATACGCAGTATTTT
CAWSVGGQGTDTQYF
>once|TRBV5-1|TRBJ2-2|TRBD1
TGCGCCAGCAGCTTGAATACCGGGACAGGGGCCACCGGGGAGCTGTTTTTT
CASSLNTGTGATGELFF
>-|TRBV27|TRBJ2-5|TRBD1
TGTGCCAGCAGTTTCTCCGGGACAGGGCGAGAGACCCAGTACTTC
CASSFSGTGRETQYF
>-|TRBV27|TRBJ1-1|-
TGTGCCAGCAGTTCCCGACATTACACTGAAGCTTTCTTT
CASSSRHYTEAFF
>-|TRBV19|TRBJ1-1|TRBD1
TGTGCCAGTAGTACCCCACAGGGGATTAACACTGAAGCTTTCTTT
CASSTPQGINTEAFF
>-|TRBV7-6|TRBJ2-3|TRBD2
TGTGCCAGCAGCTTACCCGCGGCTAGCGGGATCGAGAGAGATACGCAGTATTTT
CASSLPAASGIERDTQYF
>-|TRBV5-1|TRBJ2-3|TRBD2
TGCGCCAGCAGCCGACTAGCGGGGGGGGCAGATACGCAGTATTTT
CASSRLAGGADTQYF
>-|TRBV5-4|TRBJ2-3|TRBD1
TGTGCACCAGGGGGTAGGGGTACAGATACGCAGTATTTT
CAPGGRGTDTQYF
>-|TRBV30|TRBJ1-5|-
TGTGCCATGGAACGTTCTGGAGGTAGCAATCAGCCCCAGCATTTT
CAMERSGGSNQPQHF
>-|TRBV5-1|TRBJ2-1|-
TGCGCCAGCAGCTTGGTTGAGTCGGGGAATGAGCAGTTCTTC
CASSLVESGNEQFF
>-|TRBV7-9|TRBJ2-7|-
TGTGCCAGCAGCGGAGGGGTTTCCTCCTACGAGCAGTACTTC
CASSGGVSSYEQYF
>-|TRBV7-9|TRBJ2-2|TRBD2
TGTGCCAGCAGCTCCCGACTAGCGGGAGGGCCCGGGGAGCTGTTTTTT
CASSSRLAGGPGELFF
>-|TRBV5-4|TRBJ2-7|TRBD2
TGTGCCAGCAGCTCACCTGATCTAACTAGCGGGAGACCCTACGAGCAGTACTTC
CASSSPDLTSGRPYEQYF
>few|TRBV12-2|TRBJ2-7|-
TGTGCAAGTCGCTTACAGGGCGAGCAGTACTTC
CASRLQGEQYF
>-|TRBV19|TRBJ1-2|-
TGTGCCAGTAGTATGGTATCACAGGGTTCTGGTAACTATGGCTACACCTTC
CASSMVSQGSGNYGYTF
>-|TRBV5-1|TRBJ2-4|-
TGCGCCAGCAGCACCAGGGGTTTCCAAAACATTCAGTACTTC
CASSTRGFQNIQYF
>-|TRBV6-1|TRBJ2-7|TRBD1
TGTGCCAGCAGTGCTACAGGGGTGGCCAGCGAGCAGTACTTC
CASSATGVASEQYF
>-|TRBV11-2|TRBJ2-1|TRBD1
TGTGCCAGCAGCCCAGTGGGGGCCGACAGGGGCCACTACAATGAGCAGTTCTTC
CASSPVGADRGHYNEQFF
>-|TRBV6-4|TRBJ1-5|TRBD1
TGTGCCAGCAGTGACTCGATGGGGACAGGGAATCAGCCCCAGCATTTT
CASSDSMGTGNQPQHF
>-|TRBV10-3|TRBJ1-2|-
TGTGCCATCAGTGAGGCGGACTATGGCTACACCTTC
CAISEADYGYTF
>-|TRBV27|TRBJ2-7|-
TGTGCCAGCAGCTCAGGGGTGGTCTACTACGAGCAGTACTTC
CASSSGVVYYEQYF
>-|TRBV6-5|TRBJ2-7|-
TGTGCCAGCAGTCAAACACACAGGGCCATCTACGAGCAGTACTTC
CASSQTHRAIYEQYF
>-|TRBV6-6|TRBJ1-1|-
TGTGCCACCCTAGGGAAACAGGGACGGACTGAAGCTTTCTTT
CATLGKQGRTEAFF
>-|TRBV10-3|TRBJ2-3|TRBD2
TGTGCCATAAAGGCTAGCGGAACAGATACGCAGTATTTT
CAIKASGTDTQYF
>-|TRBV6-1|TRBJ1-3|-
TGTGCCAGCAGTGAGACAGCTCCCGGAAACACCATATATTTT
CASSETAPGNTIYF
>-|TRBV7-9|TRBJ2-7|TRBD1
TGTGCCAGCAGCGCCGACAGGGATAATCGCGAGCAGTACTTC
CASSADRDNREQYF
>-|TRBV6-9|TRBJ2-5|TRBD2
TGTGCCAGAACTAGCGGGAGGGAACCTACCCCTGAAGAGACCCAGTACTTC
CARTSGREPTPEETQYF
>-|TRBV2|TRBJ1-4|TRBD1
TGTGCCAGCAGTCGACAGGGGACTAATGAAAAACTGTTTTTT
CASSRQGTNEKLFF
>-|TRBV27|TRBJ2-3|TRBD2
TGTGCCAGCAGCAAGGGACTAGCGGGGGGTTGGTTTTCGATCCCAGATACGCAGTATTTT
CASSKGLAGGWFSIPDTQYF
>-|TRBV7-9|TRBJ2-7|TRBD2
TGTGCCAGCAGCCCTGGACTAGCGGGAGGCGAGCAGTACTTC
CASSPGLAGGEQYF
>-|TRBV30|TRBJ1-2|TRBD1
TGTGCCATGGTTGGGGACAGGGTGTTCTCTGGCTACACCTTC
CAMVGDRVFSGYTF
>-|TRBV10-2|TRBJ1-2|-
TGCGCCAGCAGTGTTGCAGGGGTTCATGGCTACACCTTC
CASSVAGVHGYTF
>-|TRBV4-1|TRBJ1-2|TRBD1
TGCGCCAGCAGCCAGGTCGGGACAGGGGGCTGGAGGAACTATGGCTACACCTTC
CASSQVGTGGWRNYGYTF
>-|TRBV7-9|TRBJ2-7|TRBD1
TGTGCCAGCATGGGACAGGGAGGGATGGGCTACGAGCAGTACTTC
CASMGQGGMGYEQYF
>-|TRBV2|TRBJ2-7|-
TGTGCCAGCAGTCTTAACTCCTACGAGCAGTACTTC
CASSLNSYEQYF
>-|TRBV27|TRBJ1-1|TRBD1
TGTGCCAGCAGCCGGACAGGGGGCGGGACTGAAGCTTTCTTT
CASSRTGGGTEAFF
>-|TRBV7-9|TRBJ2-7|TRBD2
TGTGCCAGCAGCTCCCCCACTAGCGGGAGTTACGAGCAGTACTTC
CASSSPTSGSYEQYF
>-|TRBV6-1|TRBJ2-2|TRBD2
TGTGCCAGCAGTCGTCGGGGGGGGGACACCGGGGAGCTGTTTTTT
CASSRRGGDTGELFF
>-|TRBV5-6|TRBJ2-7|-
TGTGCCAGCAGCCCCAATTCGGGGGGCAACGAGCAGTACTTC
CASSPNSGGNEQYF
>-|TRBV2|TRBJ2-3|TRBD2
TGTGCCAGCAGTCTCGAGCGGGAGCGGAGCACAGATACGCAGTATTTT
CASSLERERSTDTQYF
>-|TRBV29-1|TRBJ2-7|-
TGCAGCGTGCTGAGCTCCTACGAGCAGTACTTC
CSVLSSYEQYF
>-|TRBV6-1|TRBJ2-3|-
TGTGCCAGCAGTGAAGCCGGTGGTACGCAGTATTTT
CASSEAGGTQYF
>-|TRBV6-5|TRBJ2-3|-
TGTGCCAGCAGTGCCGGGGGGCCTATCGGGAAACAGTATTTT
CASSAGGPIGKQYF
>-|TRBV19|TRBJ2-7|TRBD1
TGTGCCAGTAGTCAACCAACCCTGGGACAGGGATCCTACGAGCAGTACTTC
CASSQPTLGQGSYEQYF
>once|TRBV7-8|TRBJ2-1|-
TGTGCCAGCAGTTTGACTTCTGGGGGGTATGAGCAGTTCTTC
CASSLTSGGYEQFF
>few|TRBV30|TRBJ1-1|-
TGTGCCTGGAGTACGGAGTATGAAGCTTTCTTT
CAWSTEYEAFF
>-|TRBV15|TRBJ2-3|TRBD2
TGTGCCACCAGCAGAGGGAATCCGGGACTAGCGGGGAGGACAGATACGCAGTATTTT
CATSRGNPGLAGRTDTQYF
>-|TRBV6-5|TRBJ1-1|TRBD1
TGTGCCAGCAGTTACTCGAGGGGACAGGGGCGGACTGAAGCTTTCTTT
CASSYSRGQGRTEAFF
>-|TRBV7-6|TRBJ2-3|-
TGTGCCAGCAGCTTAGCGCTAAGGACTTTCAATCCTAGCACAGATACGCAGTATTTT
CASSLALRTFNPSTDTQYF
>-|TRBV30|TRBJ1-2|TRBD1
TGTGCCTGGAGTGTCGACAGGGACTATGGCTACACCTTC
CAWSVDRDYGYTF
>-|TRBV30|TRBJ1-2|TRBD1
TGTGCCTGGAGTGACAGGGGTGGCTATGGCTACACCTTC
CAWSDRGGYGYTF
>-|TRBV27|TRBJ1-2|TRBD1
TGTGCCAGCAGCCCTGGGACAGGGGCGAGCTACACCTTC
CASSPGTGASYTF